This T cell receptor beta chain was sequenced for a study of T cells after yellow fever vaccination. TCRdb redid the calling of the 5' RACE reads with MiXCR, one entry per CDR3 protein. The repertoire has 400,000 or so distinct CDR3 sequences, 6.2% of them found once; the top ten carry approximately 15%. This clonotype was observed many times. Its target is unknown. Study-wide points: Weaker overall was a secondary response that nonetheless peaked faster, on day 5 versus 15. Some clonotypes, a small share, were shared between CD4 and CD8 compartments. Reappearing after the booster were most of the clones from primary vaccination (roughly 96% CD4, 88% CD8). Contaminants from the bulk population, in the form of abundant clonotypes, could be found in FACS-sorted repertoires.

This specimen consisted of PBMCs, obtained 5 days after the yellow fever booster vaccination. This receptor was obtained from a man aged 25 to 45 who received the YFV17D yellow fever vaccine.

This CDR3 reads CSARLTGRVTQYF. CDR3 in DNA: TGCAGTGCCAGGTTGACAGGGAGGGTTACGCAGTATTTT. The chain employs TRBV20-1 and TRBJ2-3; D might be TRBD1 or TRBD2, each matching 7 bases. The CDR3 sequence is 13 residues long. V lost 6 bases, J lost 8 bases, and 18 bases lay in between. Germline CDR1 DFQATT, CDR2 SNEGSKA (reference sequence).